This entry is about one T cell receptor beta chain. The antigen remains unidentified. V shed 3 bases and J 4 bases; nucleotides not matched to a gene: 18. This CDR3 spans 18 amino acids. CDR1 is SGHRS, CDR2 YFSETQ, per germline. The data were obtained in a study of beta chain features in type 1 diabetes. The isolated RNA, all of it, was reverse transcribed, so expressed TCRB transcripts were what got sequenced. TCRdb's copy holds only in-frame clones and misses some; the assay was immunoSEQ multiplex PCR. The sample lists 400,000 or so clones; around a tenth were seen once. Whole-study findings and limits: Reduced insertions and increased deletions marked VDJ junctions in type 1 diabetes patients. The study found moderately but significantly shorter TCRB CDR3s in all four CD4+ subsets of Type 1 diabetes patients. Researchers reported that naive, central memory and Treg TCRB repertoires appeared more similar in patients than in healthy donors. High-TCR-expressing cells could be over-represented by cDNA sequencing.

The receptor was derived from a man in his thirties or forties with type 1 diabetes. V and J are TRBV5-1 and TRBJ2-7, with 8 nucleotides matching TRBD2. The sample consisted of central memory CD4+ T cells from blood. CDR3: CASSSGTRAGEGLYEQYF. DNA of the CDR3: TGCGCCAGCAGCTCCGGTACTAGAGCGGGAGAAGGTCTTTACGAGCAGTACTTC.